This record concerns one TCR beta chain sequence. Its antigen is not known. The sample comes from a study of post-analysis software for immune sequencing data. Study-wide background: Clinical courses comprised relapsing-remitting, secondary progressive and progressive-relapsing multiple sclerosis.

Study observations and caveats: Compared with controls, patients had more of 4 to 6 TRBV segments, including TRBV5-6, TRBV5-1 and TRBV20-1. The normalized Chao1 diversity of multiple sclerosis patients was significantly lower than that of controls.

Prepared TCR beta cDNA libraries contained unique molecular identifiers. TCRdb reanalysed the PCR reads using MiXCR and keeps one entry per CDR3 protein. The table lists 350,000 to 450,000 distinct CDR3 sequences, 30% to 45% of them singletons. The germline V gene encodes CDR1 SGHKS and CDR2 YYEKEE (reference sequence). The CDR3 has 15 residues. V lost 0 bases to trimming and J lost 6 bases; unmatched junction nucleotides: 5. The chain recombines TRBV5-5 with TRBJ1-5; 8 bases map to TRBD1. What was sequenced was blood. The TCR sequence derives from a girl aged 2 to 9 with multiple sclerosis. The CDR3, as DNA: TGTGCCAGCAGCTTGGGTTCAGGGGGCAGTCAGCCCCAGCATTTT. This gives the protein CASSLGSGGSQPQHF.